This entry lists 23 T cell receptor beta chains sequenced from one sample in a study of T cells in Graves' hyperthyroidism and ophthalmopathy. Amplified TCR beta CDR3 regions derived from RNA transcripts. Using the HTBI primer set, a first-round RT-PCR was run on the TCR CDR3. TCRdb re-called the multiplex PCR reads with MiXCR, one entry per CDR3 protein. The repertoire consists of roughly 150,000 distinct CDR3 sequences, with 8% to 9.5% occurring once and the leading ten covering roughly a fifth. The sequenced sample was blood. All receptors derive from a woman under 30 with Graves' hyperthyroidism that later progressed to Graves' ophthalmopathy.

This clonotype was counted between two and nine times. A much larger clone is a single base away; this may be a read error. The rearrangement uses TRBV20-1 and TRBJ1-1; maybe TRBD1 (5 bases). The CDR3 sequence is 13 residues long. Germline loops: CDR1 DFQATT, CDR2 SNEGSKA (reference sequence). This CDR3 reads CSASWGVNTEALF. The CDR3 coding sequence is TGCAGTGCATCCTGGGGGGTGAACACTGAAGCTCTCTTT.

This clonotype occurred many times. The chain combines TRBV10-3 with TRBJ2-7; the match to TRBD1 covers 8 bases. CDR3 length: 13 amino acids. CDR1 is ENHRY, CDR2 SYGVKD, per germline. J lost 4 bases, V lost 7 bases, and 6 bases had no gene match. CDR3 loop: CAIKGQGLYEQYF. CDR3 bases: TGTGCCATCAAAGGACAGGGTCTTTACGAGCAGTACTTC.

The chain links TRBV27 to TRBJ2-1; 8 bases agree with TRBD2. Germline trimming cut 8 bases from V and 5 bases from J; bases unmatched to any gene: 17. The CDR3 length is 17 residues. The germline gives CDR1 MNHEY, CDR2 SMNVEV (reference sequence). DNA for the CDR3: TGTGCCAGCCCGCCCGACGTCAGCGGGAGTTGGAACAATGAGCAGTTCTTC. Translated, it gives CASPPDVSGSWNNEQFF.

This chain joins TRBV11-2 and TRBJ1-3; no clear D. Trimming took 2 bases from V and 0 from J, leaving 8 bases between them. The CDR3 consists of 15 residues. Germline values: CDR1 SGHAT, CDR2 FQNNGV. In DNA form, the CDR3 reads TGTGCCAGCAGCTTAACGCCGAGCTCTGGAAACACCATATATTTT. It encodes CASSLTPSSGNTIYF.

J is TRBJ2-7 and V is TRBV5-1; D perhaps matches TRBD2 (5 bases). The V end was cut by 4 bases, the J end by 2 bases, with 13 bases between. This CDR3 contains 14 residues. Germline assignment: CDR1 SGHRS and CDR2 YFSETQ. The CDR3 region is CASSQPSGAYEQYF. The CDR3 DNA sequence: TGCGCCAGCAGCCAACCAAGCGGAGCCTACGAGCAGTACTTC.

This clonotype occurred a few times. This sequence joins TRBV9 and TRBJ2-2; D is unresolved. Trimming took off 0 bases at V and 0 bases at J, with 6 bases between the two ends. Per germline, CDR1 SGDLS and CDR2 YYNGEE. There are 15 residues in the CDR3. The CDR3 loop reads CASSVEAANTGELFF. In nucleotides, the CDR3 is TGTGCCAGCAGCGTAGAGGCCGCGAACACCGGGGAGCTGTTTTTT.

The chain joins TRBV27 to TRBJ1-2, with 11 bases aligning to TRBD1. Looked up from germline, CDR1 is MNHEY and CDR2 is SMNVEV (reference sequence). This CDR3 contains 16 residues. J gave up 6 bases and V 4 bases, and 10 bases lay outside the gene matches. CDR3 in DNA: TGTGCCAGCAGTTCCGCCCCGGACAGGGGGCGGGATGGCTACACCTTC. It yields the protein CASSSAPDRGRDGYTF.

In its sample, this clonotype was seen many times. This chain uses TRBV6-2 or TRBV6-3 with TRBJ1-4; D is unresolved. Germline lookup yields CDR1 MNHEY and CDR2 SVGEGT. Trimming removed 3 bases from V and 8 bases from J, with 7 bases in between. This CDR3 contains 12 residues. The CDR3 region is CASSYVKEKLFF. In DNA form, the CDR3 reads TGTGCCAGCAGTTATGTTAAAGAAAAACTGTTTTTT.

There are many counts of this clonotype. The chain combines TRBV19 with TRBJ2-2, with a possible D match to TRBD2 (5 bases). CDR3 length equals 16 residues. Between the trimmed V and J ends, which lost 5 bases and 1 base, there was a span of 14 bases. The germline V gene has CDR1 LNHDA and CDR2 SQIVND (reference sequence). CDR3 sequence reads: CASSATWEKNTGELFF. The CDR3 DNA reads TGTGCCAGTAGTGCCACGTGGGAGAAGAACACCGGGGAGCTGTTTTTT.

This clonotype was counted ten times or more. The chain combines TRBV5-6 with TRBJ1-1, with D unresolved. This CDR3 comprises 11 residues. Germline CDR1 SGHDT, CDR2 YYEEEE. Between the trimmed V and J ends, which lost 2 bases and 4 bases, there was a span of 3 bases. The CDR3 DNA sequence: TGTGCCAGCAGCTTTTTCACTGAAGCTTTCTTT. This translates into CASSFFTEAFF.

This clonotype showed up just a few times. A much larger clone lies a single base off, so this may be a read error. The rearrangement links TRBV20-1 to TRBJ1-1, with D possibly TRBD1 on 5 matching bases. Germline assignment: CDR1 DFQATT and CDR2 SNEGSKA (reference sequence). The CDR3 has 14 amino acids. CDR3 DNA sequence: TGCAGTGCTAGAGATGACCAGGGAGTGACTGGAGCTTTCTTT. This gives the protein CSARDDQGVTGAFF.

There are many counts of this clonotype. This chain uses TRBV19 with TRBJ1-4; perhaps TRBD1 as D (6 bases). Germline lookup yields CDR1 LNHDA and CDR2 SQIVND (reference sequence). The V end lost 6 bases, the J end lost 4 bases, and 15 bases lay between the germline ends. The CDR3 is made up of 15 amino acids. The CDR3 region has the DNA TGTGCCAGTAGCCTTGGACAGACGATTAATGAAAAACTGTTTTTT. It encodes CASSLGQTINEKLFF.

The chain employs TRBV20-1 and TRBJ1-5, with 7 nucleotides matching TRBD1. CDR1 is DFQATT and CDR2 is SNEGSKA in the germline V gene (reference sequence). V was pared by 4 bases and J by 0 bases, with 6 bases of the junction left unmatched. The CDR3 covers 15 residues. The CDR3 DNA reads as TGCAGTGCTAACCGGGACAGTTATAGCAATCAGCCCCAGCATTTT. Translation gives CSANRDSYSNQPQHF.

This chain connects TRBV2 to TRBJ2-2, with TRBD1 matching 7 bases. With V trimmed by 11 bases and J by 4 bases, 7 bases remained unmatched. CDR1 and CDR2 (germline): SNHLY, FYNNEI. The CDR3 runs 13 residues. The CDR3 nucleotides are TGTGCCGCCCACTGGGACAGCACCGGGGAGCTGTTTTTT. This encodes CAAHWDSTGELFF.

This clonotype was seen many times. The V and J genes are TRBV7-6 and TRBJ1-1, with 7 nucleotides matching TRBD1. The J segment lost 1 base and the V segment lost 2 bases, leaving 7 bases of the junction unmatched. The CDR3 contains 16 residues. Germline V gene data show CDR1 as SGHVS and CDR2 as FNYEAQ. Written as DNA, the CDR3 is TGTGCCAGCAGCTTATTACCCGGGACAGCGAACACTGAAGCTTTCTTT. The encoded protein is CASSLLPGTANTEAFF.

V and J are TRBV6-6 and TRBJ2-6, with D hard to call. Germline values: CDR1 MNHNY, CDR2 SVGAGI (reference sequence). This CDR3 spans 17 amino acids. V was clipped by 0 bases and J by 0 bases, with 9 bases between them. This chain's CDR3 is CASSYSRIGSGANVLTF. The CDR3 region has the DNA TGTGCCAGCAGTTACTCGAGAATAGGCTCTGGGGCCAACGTCCTGACTTTC.

The chain is built from TRBV24-1 and TRBJ1-2; perhaps TRBD1 as D (5 bases). The CDR3 has 13 amino acids. Germline assignment: CDR1 KGHDR and CDR2 SFDVKD. Trimming removed 2 bases at V and 2 bases at J, with 5 bases between. This CDR3 is CATSDWDNYGYTF. CDR3 DNA: TGTGCCACCAGTGATTGGGACAACTATGGCTACACCTTC.

Only a few counts were recorded for this clonotype. The V and J genes are TRBV19 and TRBJ2-1; 8 positions agree with TRBD2. The CDR3 sequence is 14 residues long. J gave up 7 bases and V 7 bases, and 9 bases lay outside the gene matches. Germline V gene sequence: CDR1 LNHDA, CDR2 SQIVND (reference sequence). CDR3 nucleotides: TGTGCCAGTATAGGCGGGGGGCCCGGGAATGAGCAGTTCTTC. It specifies CASIGGGPGNEQFF.

The chain employs TRBV7-9 and TRBJ1-5; D perhaps matches TRBD1 (6 bases). Germline lookup yields CDR1 SEHNR and CDR2 FQNEAQ (reference sequence). V lost 1 base to trimming and J lost 0 bases, with 13 bases between them. The CDR3 spans 17 residues. CDR3 loop: CASSLGGRGSSNQPQHF. CDR3 in DNA: TGTGCCAGCAGCTTAGGGGGCAGGGGTAGTAGCAATCAGCCCCAGCATTTT.

J is TRBJ2-1 and V is TRBV9; 10 bases are shared with TRBD2. CDR1 is SGDLS, CDR2 YYNGEE, per germline. V shed 0 bases, J shed 9 bases, and the junction held 3 bases outside the gene matches. The CDR3 is 14 residues long. Here the CDR3 DNA reads TGTGCCAGCAGCGTAGAAGCGGGGGGGCGTGAGCAGTTCTTC. It codes for CASSVEAGGREQFF.

This clonotype turned up a few times. V is TRBV6-1 and J is TRBJ2-1; 7 bases align to TRBD2. The CDR3 spans 16 residues. V gave up 7 bases and J gave up 0 bases; unmatched junction bases: 9. Germline V gives CDR1 MNHNS, CDR2 SASEGT. CDR3 nucleotide sequence: TGTGCCAGCATTAGTGTAGGCGGGAGCTCCTACAATGAGCAGTTCTTC. Protein: CASISVGGSSYNEQFF.

There are many counts of this clonotype. This sequence joins TRBV6-1 and TRBJ1-4, with D possibly TRBD1 on 6 matching bases. This CDR3 is 14 amino acids long. V lost 6 bases, J lost 11 bases, and 19 bases lay in between. Germline V CDR1 and CDR2: MNHNS, SASEGT. The CDR3 region has the DNA TGTGCCAGCAGGAGGGGGAAAGGAGGTGAGAAACTGTTTTTT. It yields the protein CASRRGKGGEKLFF.

The rearrangement links TRBV20-1 to TRBJ1-3; TRBD1 matches 7 bases. Trimming took 0 bases from V and 0 from J; bases not matched to a gene: 11. The germline CDR1 and CDR2 sequences are DFQATT and SNEGSKA (reference sequence). The CDR3 is made up of 18 amino acids. The CDR3 protein is CSARDVTWDSPSGNTIYF. Written as DNA, the CDR3 is TGCAGTGCTAGAGATGTAACCTGGGACAGCCCCTCTGGAAACACCATATATTTT.